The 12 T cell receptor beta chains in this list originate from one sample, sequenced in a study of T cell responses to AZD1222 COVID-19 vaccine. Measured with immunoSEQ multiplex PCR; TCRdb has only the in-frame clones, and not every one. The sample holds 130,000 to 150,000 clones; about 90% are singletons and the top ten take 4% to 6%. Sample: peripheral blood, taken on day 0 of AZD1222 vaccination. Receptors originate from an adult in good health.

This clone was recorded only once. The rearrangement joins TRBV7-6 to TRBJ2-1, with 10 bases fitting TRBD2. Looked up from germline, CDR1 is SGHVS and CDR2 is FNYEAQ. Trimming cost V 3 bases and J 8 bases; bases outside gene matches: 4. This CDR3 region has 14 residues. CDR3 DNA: TGTGCCAGCAGCTTTGTGCTAGCGGGAGATGAGCAGTTCTTC. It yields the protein CASSFVLAGDEQFF.

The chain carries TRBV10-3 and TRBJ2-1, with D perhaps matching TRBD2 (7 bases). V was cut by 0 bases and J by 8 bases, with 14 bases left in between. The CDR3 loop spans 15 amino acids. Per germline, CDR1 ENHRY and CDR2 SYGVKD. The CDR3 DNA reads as TGTGCCATCAGTGAGTCGAGGGGGGGGATCGATGAGCAGTTCTTC. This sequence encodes CAISESRGGIDEQFF.

The CDR3 sequence is CASSLAWGLNQPQHF. CDR3 DNA: TGTGCCAGCAGTTTAGCCTGGGGGCTCAATCAGCCCCAGCATTTT. V gene TRBV6-2 or TRBV6-3 combines with J gene TRBJ1-5; tentatively, D is TRBD1 (6 bases). The germline V gene encodes CDR1 MNHEY and CDR2 SVGEGT. This CDR3 is built from 15 residues. V lost 4 bases to trimming and J lost 3 bases, with 13 bases between them.

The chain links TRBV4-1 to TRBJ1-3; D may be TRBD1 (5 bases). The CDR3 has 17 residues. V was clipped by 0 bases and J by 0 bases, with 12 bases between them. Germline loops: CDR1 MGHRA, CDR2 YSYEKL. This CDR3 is CASSQDGTPGSGNTIYF. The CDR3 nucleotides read TGCGCCAGCAGCCAAGATGGGACGCCTGGCTCTGGAAACACCATATATTTT.

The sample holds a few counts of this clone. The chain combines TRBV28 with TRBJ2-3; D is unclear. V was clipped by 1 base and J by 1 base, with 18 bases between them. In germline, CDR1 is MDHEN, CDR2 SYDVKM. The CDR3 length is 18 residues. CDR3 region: CASSLFGGGRGGTDTQYF. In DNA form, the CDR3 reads TGTGCCAGCAGTTTATTCGGTGGCGGAAGAGGTGGCACAGATACGCAGTATTTT.

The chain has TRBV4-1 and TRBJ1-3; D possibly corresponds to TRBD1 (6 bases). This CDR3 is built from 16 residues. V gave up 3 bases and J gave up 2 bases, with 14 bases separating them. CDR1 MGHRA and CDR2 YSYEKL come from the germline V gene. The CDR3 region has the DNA TGCGCCAGCAGCCAGGTCCAACAGGGCGCTGGAAACACCATATATTTT. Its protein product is CASSQVQQGAGNTIYF.

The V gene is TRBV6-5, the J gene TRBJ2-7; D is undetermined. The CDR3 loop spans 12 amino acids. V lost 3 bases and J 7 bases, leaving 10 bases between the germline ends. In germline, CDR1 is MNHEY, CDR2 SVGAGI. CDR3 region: CASSYEPTEQYF. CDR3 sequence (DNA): TGTGCCAGCAGTTATGAGCCCACTGAGCAGTACTTC.

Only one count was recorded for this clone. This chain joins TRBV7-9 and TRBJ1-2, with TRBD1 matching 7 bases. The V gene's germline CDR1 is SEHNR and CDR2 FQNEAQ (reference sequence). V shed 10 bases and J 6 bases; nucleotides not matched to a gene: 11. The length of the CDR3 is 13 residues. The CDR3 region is CATDVRQGDGYTF. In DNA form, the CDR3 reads TGTGCCACCGACGTTAGGCAGGGGGATGGCTACACCTTC.

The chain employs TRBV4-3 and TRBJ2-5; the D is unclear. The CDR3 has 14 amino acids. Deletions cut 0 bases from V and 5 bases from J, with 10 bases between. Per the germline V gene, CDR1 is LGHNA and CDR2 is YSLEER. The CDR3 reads CASSQETPGETQYF. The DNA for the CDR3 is TGCGCCAGCAGCCAAGAGACCCCCGGGGAGACCCAGTACTTC.

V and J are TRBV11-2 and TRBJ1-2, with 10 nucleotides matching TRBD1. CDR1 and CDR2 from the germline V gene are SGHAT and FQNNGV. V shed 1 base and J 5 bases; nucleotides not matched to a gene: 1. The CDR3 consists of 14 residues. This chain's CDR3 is CASSLGQGAYGYTF. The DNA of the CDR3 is TGTGCCAGCAGCTTAGGACAGGGGGCGTATGGCTACACCTTC. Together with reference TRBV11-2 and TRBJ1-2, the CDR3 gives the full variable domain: EAGVAQSPRYKIIEKRQSVAFWCNPISGHATLYWYQQILGQGPKLLIQFQNNGVVDDSQLPKDRFSAERLKGVDSTLKIQPAKLEDSAVYLCASSLGQGAYGYTFGSGTRLTVV.

CDR3 nucleotide sequence: TGTGCCAGCAGCTTAAAAAACACCGGGGAGCTGTTTTTT. This codes for CASSLKNTGELFF. The genes are TRBV11-2 and TRBJ2-2; D remains unclear. Germline-derived CDR1 and CDR2 are SGHAT and FQNNGV. The CDR3 sequence is 13 residues long. V dropped 2 bases and J dropped 2 bases, with 3 bases sitting between them. The entire variable domain, with the rest obtained from reference TRBV11-2 and TRBJ2-2, is as follows: EAGVAQSPRYKIIEKRQSVAFWCNPISGHATLYWYQQILGQGPKLLIQFQNNGVVDDSQLPKDRFSAERLKGVDSTLKIQPAKLEDSAVYLCASSLKNTGELFFGEGSRLTVL.

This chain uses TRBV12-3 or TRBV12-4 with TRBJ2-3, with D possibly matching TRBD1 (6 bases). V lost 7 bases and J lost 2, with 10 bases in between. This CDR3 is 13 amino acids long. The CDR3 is CASNEGVTDTQYF. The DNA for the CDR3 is TGTGCCAGCAACGAGGGGGTCACAGATACGCAGTATTTT.